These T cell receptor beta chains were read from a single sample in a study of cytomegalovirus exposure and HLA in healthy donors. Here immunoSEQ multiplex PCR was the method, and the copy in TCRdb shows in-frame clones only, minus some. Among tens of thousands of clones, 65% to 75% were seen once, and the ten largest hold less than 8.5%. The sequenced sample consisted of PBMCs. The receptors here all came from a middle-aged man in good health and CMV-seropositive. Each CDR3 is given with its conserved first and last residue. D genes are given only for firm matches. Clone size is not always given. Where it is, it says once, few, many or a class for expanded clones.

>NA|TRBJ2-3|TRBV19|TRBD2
TGTGCCAGTAGTCCCGGACTAGCATCTAGCACAGATACGCAGTATTTT
CASSPGLASSTDTQYF
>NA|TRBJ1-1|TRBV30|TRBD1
TGTGCCTGGAGCCGGACAGGGAACACTGAAGCTTTCTTT
CAWSRTGNTEAFF
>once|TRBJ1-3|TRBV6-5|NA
TGTGCCAGCAGCCGGGGAGGAACCTCTGGAAACACCATATATTTT
CASSRGGTSGNTIYF
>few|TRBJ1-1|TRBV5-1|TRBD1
TGCGCCAGCAAAAACAGGGGGCAATCGAACACTGAAGCTTTCTTT
CASKNRGQSNTEAFF
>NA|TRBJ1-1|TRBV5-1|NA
TGCGCCAGCAGTCAATTAGAGGTCACTGAAGCTTTCTTT
CASSQLEVTEAFF
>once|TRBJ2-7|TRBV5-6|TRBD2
TGTGCCAGCAGCTTCTCAGCGGGGGGGTACGAGCAGTACTTC
CASSFSAGGYEQYF
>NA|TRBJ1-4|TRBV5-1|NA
TGCGCCAGCAGCTCCGGGGGGGTGGGTGAAAAACTGTTTTTT
CASSSGGVGEKLFF
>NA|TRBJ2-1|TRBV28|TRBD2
TGTGCCAGCAGTACCCTACAAGCTAGCGGGAGGCCATACAATGAGCAGTTCTTC
CASSTLQASGRPYNEQFF
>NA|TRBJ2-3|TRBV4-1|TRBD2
TGCGCCAGCAGTCATACGTTTGGGACTAGCGGGGGGGGAGATACGCAGTATTTT
CASSHTFGTSGGGDTQYF
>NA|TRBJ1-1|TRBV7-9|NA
TGTGCCAGCAGCTCCTTCGAGGGCACTGAAGCTTTCTTT
CASSSFEGTEAFF
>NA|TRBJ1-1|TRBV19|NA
TGTGCCAGTAGGAGGCCGGGGGTGGTTACCCAAAACACTGAAGCTTTCTTT
CASRRPGVVTQNTEAFF
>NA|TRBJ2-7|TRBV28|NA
TGTGCCAGCACCCCATCTCCAGGGGCGGTCTACGAGCAGTACTTC
CASTPSPGAVYEQYF
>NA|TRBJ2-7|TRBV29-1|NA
TGCAGCGCCTCCAAGTCCCAGTACGAGCAGTACTTC
CSASKSQYEQYF
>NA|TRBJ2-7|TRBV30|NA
TGTGCCTGGTCCCAGTCAGCCTACGAGCAGTACTTC
CAWSQSAYEQYF
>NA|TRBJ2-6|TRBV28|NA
TGTGCCAGCAGTCCGCCATCCCTAAGGGCCAACGTCCTGACTTTC
CASSPPSLRANVLTF
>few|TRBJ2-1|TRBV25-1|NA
TGTGCCAGCAGTGAAACAGGGAGCTCCTACAATGAGCAGTTCTTC
CASSETGSSYNEQFF
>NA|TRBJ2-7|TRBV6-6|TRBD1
TGTGCCACGGACAGGGTCGGCGAGCAGTACTTC
CATDRVGEQYF
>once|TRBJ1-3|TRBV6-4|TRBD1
TGTGCCAGCAGGACAGGGACTGGAAACACCATATATTTT
CASRTGTGNTIYF
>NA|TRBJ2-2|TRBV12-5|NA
TGTGCTAGTGCCCAAACAGGGAACACCGGGGAGCTGTTTTTT
CASAQTGNTGELFF
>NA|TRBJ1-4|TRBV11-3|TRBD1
TGTGCCAGCAGCAATGGACAGGGAGCTAATGAAAAACTGTTTTTT
CASSNGQGANEKLFF
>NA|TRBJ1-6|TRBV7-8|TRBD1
TGTGCCAGCAGCGGGACAGGGGCGAGTTCACCCCTCCACTTT
CASSGTGASSPLHF
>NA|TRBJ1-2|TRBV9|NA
TGTGCCAGCAGCTCACAGGGTCAAGGCTACACCTTC
CASSSQGQGYTF
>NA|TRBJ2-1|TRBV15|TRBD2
TGTGCCACCAGCAAAGGACTAGCGGGAGGGGTGTTCTTC
CATSKGLAGGVFF
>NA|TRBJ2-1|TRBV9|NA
TGTGCCAGCAGCGCCCCGGGACACCATCAGGATGAGCAGTTCTTC
CASSAPGHHQDEQFF
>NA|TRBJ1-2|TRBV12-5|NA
TGTGCTAGTGGTTTGTCGGTCCCGGGCTACACCTTC
CASGLSVPGYTF